This T cell receptor (beta chain) was captured by sequencing in a study of T cell responses to AZD1222 COVID-19 vaccine. The wider study: Samples with a second dose at about 4 or about 12 weeks were pooled together. Study conclusions and caveats: Spike-specific TCR breadth and depth went up after people got two AZD1222 doses. The donor group comprised mostly white British people and more females; the analysis possibly underestimated clonal diversity. The study sampled repertoires only after the peak T cell response.

This CDR3 is built from 11 residues. Germline V gene lookup returns CDR1 GTSNPN and CDR2 SVGIG (reference sequence). Trimming pared 8 bases from V and 4 bases from J, leaving 11 bases between. Sequencing was performed with immunoSEQ multiplex PCR; in TCRdb, only in-frame clones are kept and a portion is missing. This table holds around 92,000 clones, around 90% found once. Points on this clone: Its specificity is not known.

This clonotype originated in an adult in good health. V gene TRBV30 combines with J gene TRBJ1-2; TRBD1 is a possible D gene (5 bases). Specimen: peripheral blood, collected on day 0 of AZD1222 vaccination. CDR3 region: CAGTGTYGYTF. CDR3 in DNA: TGTGCCGGGACCGGGACCTATGGCTACACCTTC.